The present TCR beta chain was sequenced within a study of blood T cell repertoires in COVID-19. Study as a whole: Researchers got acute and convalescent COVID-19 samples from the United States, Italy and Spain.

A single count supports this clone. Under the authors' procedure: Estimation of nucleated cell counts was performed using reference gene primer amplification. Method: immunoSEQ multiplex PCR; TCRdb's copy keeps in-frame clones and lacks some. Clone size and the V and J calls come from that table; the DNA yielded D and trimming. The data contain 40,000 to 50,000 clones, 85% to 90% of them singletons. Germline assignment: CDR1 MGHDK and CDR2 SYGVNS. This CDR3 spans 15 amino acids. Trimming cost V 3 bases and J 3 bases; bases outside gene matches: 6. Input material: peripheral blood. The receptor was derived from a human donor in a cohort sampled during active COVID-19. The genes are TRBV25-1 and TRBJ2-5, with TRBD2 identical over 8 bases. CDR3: CASSEGGRPEETQYF. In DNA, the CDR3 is TGTGCCAGCAGTGAGGGCGGGAGGCCCGAAGAGACCCAGTACTTC.